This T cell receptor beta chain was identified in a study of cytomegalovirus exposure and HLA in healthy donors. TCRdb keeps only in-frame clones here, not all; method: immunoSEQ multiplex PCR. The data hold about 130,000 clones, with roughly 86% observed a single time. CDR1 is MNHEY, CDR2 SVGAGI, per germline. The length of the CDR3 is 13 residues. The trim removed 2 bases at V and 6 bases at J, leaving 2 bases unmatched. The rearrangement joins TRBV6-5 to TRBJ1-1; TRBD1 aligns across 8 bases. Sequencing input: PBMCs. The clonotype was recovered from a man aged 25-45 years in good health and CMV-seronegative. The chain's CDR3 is CASSYTGGAEAFF. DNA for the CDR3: TGTGCCAGCAGTTACACAGGGGGAGCTGAAGCTTTCTTT.